This TCR beta chain appears in the sequencing data of a study of T-cell reconstitution after alpha-beta-depleted transplantation in children. The trim removed 8 bases at V and 0 bases at J, leaving 6 bases unmatched. The CDR3 is 15 residues long. Germline V CDR1 and CDR2: SGHVS, FQNEAQ. Unique molecular identifiers were incorporated when the TCRbeta library was constructed. Each CDR3 protein gets one entry after TCRdb re-called the PCR reads with MiXCR. The sample lists under 250,000 distinct CDR3 sequences, 6.6% occurring once. Notes on the study in general: T-cell numbers and diversity one year post-transplant derived largely from freshly generated T cells. Several hundred rapidly expanded clones from non-depleted graft cells reportedly supplied alpha-beta T cells about two months post-transplant. Recipient T cells and thymic progenitors that survived gave rise to the high TCRbeta diversity observed at day 60 in some patients.

This clonotype appeared once. Its matching antigen is unknown. The sample here was PBMCs, taken before TCRalphabeta/CD19-depleted stem cell transplant. The chain combines TRBV7-8 with TRBJ2-3; TRBD2 matches 9 bases. This sequence originates from a boy between 2 and 10 years old with acute lymphoblastic leukemia, due to receive a stem cell transplant. The CDR3 loop is CASLRLAESTDTQYF. CDR3 coding DNA: TGTGCCAGCTTGCGACTAGCGGAGAGCACAGATACGCAGTATTTT.